This TCR beta chain was observed in a study of blood T cell repertoires in COVID-19. Study summary: Samples of COVID-19 (acute and convalescent) were obtained from the United States, Italy and Spain. T cells, B-cell-depleted T cells, or PBMCs supplied cDNA or gDNA.

Per the study methods: Amplification with reference gene primers provided the estimates of nucleated cell counts. TCRdb's table, derived via immunoSEQ multiplex PCR, lists solely in-frame clones and lacks some. V and J calls and clone size are copied from that table; D and trimming were computed from the DNA. The sample yields 250,000 to 350,000 clones, roughly 86% seen once. The sequence was obtained from a man in his late teens or twenties with active or convalescent COVID-19. The sequenced material came from peripheral blood.

The CDR3 nucleotides are TGTGCCAGCAGCTCCTCAGGACAGGGATTATCTGAAGCTTTCTTT. Its translation: CASSSSGQGLSEAFF. The chain links TRBV7-9 to TRBJ1-1, with 8 bases lining up with TRBD1. After removal of 4 bases from V and 6 bases from J, the junction contained 10 bases not matched to a gene. The CDR3 length is 15 residues. Germline V gene lookup returns CDR1 SEHNR and CDR2 FQNEAQ (reference sequence).